This T cell receptor beta chain comes out of a study of blood T cell repertoires in COVID-19. In the authors' workflow: Cell counts per sample came from amplifying reference gene primers. Sequenced by immunoSEQ multiplex PCR; TCRdb stores in-frame clones only, minus some. The DNA was the basis for D and trimming; V, J and clone size are from that table. This table holds 160,000 or so clones, around 83% found once. The V segment lost 1 base and the J segment 2 bases; nucleotides outside the gene matches: 13. The CDR3 loop spans 18 amino acids. CDR1 SGHRS and CDR2 YFSETQ come from the germline V gene. V and J are TRBV5-1 and TRBJ2-7; 9 nucleotides match TRBD2. The sample consisted of peripheral blood. This receptor was identified in a woman between 45 and 65 years old with acute or convalescent COVID-19. The DNA for the CDR3 is TGCGCCAGCAGCTTGCACCCCCCCTCTAGCGGGGTCCCCTACGAGCAGTACTTC. It encodes CASSLHPPSSGVPYEQYF.